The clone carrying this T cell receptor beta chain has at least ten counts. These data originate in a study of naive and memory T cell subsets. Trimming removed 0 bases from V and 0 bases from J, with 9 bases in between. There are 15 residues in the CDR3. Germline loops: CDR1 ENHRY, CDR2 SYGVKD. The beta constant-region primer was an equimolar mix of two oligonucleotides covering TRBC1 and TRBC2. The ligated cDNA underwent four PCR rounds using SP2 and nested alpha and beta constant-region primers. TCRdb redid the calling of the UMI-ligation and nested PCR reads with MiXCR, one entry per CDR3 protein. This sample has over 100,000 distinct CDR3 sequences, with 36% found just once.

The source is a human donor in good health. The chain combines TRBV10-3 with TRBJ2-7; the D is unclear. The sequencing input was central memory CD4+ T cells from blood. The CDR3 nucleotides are TGTGCCATCAGTGAGTCACCGGCAAGCTCCTACGAGCAGTACTTC. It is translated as CAISESPASSYEQYF.